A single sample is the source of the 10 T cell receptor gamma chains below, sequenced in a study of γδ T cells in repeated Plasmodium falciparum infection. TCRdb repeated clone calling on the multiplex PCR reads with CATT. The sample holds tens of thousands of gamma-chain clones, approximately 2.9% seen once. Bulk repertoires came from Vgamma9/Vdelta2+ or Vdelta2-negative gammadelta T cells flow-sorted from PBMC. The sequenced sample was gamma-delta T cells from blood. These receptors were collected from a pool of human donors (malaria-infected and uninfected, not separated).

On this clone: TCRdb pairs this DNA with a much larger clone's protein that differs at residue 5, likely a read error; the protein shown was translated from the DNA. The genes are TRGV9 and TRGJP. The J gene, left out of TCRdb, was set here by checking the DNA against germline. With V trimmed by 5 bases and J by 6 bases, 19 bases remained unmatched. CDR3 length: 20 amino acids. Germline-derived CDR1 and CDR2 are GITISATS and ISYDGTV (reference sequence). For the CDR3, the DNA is TGTGCCTTGTGGGTGGTCTGGTCTCTATTAGGAGAGTTGGGCAAAAAAATCAAGGTATTT. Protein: CALWVVWSLLGELGKKIKVF.

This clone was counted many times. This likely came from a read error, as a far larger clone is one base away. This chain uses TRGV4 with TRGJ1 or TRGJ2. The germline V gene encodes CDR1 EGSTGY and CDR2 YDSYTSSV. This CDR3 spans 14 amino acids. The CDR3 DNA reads TGCGCCACCTGGGATGCAGTTTCCGGTTATAAGAAACTCTTT. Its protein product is CATWDAVSGYKKLF.

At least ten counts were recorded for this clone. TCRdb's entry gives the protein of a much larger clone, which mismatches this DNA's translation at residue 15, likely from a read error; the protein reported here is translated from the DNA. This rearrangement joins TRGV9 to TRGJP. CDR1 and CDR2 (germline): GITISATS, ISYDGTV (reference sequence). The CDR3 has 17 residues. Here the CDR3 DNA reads TGTGCCTTGTGGGAGGTGCTCTGTGAGTTGGGCAAAAAAATCAGGGTATTT. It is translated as CALWEVLCELGKKIRVF.

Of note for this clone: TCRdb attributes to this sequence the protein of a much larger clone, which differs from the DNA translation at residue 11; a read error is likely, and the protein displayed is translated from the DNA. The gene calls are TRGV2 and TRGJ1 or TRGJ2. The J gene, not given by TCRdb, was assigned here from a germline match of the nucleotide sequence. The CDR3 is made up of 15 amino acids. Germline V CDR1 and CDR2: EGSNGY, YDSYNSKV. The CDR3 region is CATWDGPPNYHKKLF. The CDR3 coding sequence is TGTGCCACCTGGGACGGGCCCCCGAATTATCATAAGAAACTCTTT.

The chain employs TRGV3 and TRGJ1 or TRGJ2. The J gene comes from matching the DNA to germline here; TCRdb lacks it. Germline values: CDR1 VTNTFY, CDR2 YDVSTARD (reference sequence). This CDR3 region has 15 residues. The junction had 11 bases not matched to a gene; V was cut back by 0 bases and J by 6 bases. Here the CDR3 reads CATWDRQGRCYKKLF. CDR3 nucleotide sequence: TGTGCCACCTGGGACAGGCAAGGTCGGTGTTATAAGAAACTCTTT.

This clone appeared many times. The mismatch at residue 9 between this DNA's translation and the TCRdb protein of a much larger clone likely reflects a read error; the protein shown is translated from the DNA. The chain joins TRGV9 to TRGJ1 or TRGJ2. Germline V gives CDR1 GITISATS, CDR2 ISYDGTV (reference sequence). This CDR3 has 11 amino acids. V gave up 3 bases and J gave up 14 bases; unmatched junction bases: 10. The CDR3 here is CALWELCKELF. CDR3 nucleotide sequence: TGTGCCTTGTGGGAGTTGTGCAAGGAACTCTTT.

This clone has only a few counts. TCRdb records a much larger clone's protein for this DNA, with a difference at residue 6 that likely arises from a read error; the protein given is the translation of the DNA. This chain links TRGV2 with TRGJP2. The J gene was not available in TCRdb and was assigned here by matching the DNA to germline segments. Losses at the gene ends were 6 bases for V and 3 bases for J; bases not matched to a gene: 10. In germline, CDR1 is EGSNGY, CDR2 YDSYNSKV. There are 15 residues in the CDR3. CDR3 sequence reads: CATWTLVRSDWIKTF. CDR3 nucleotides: TGTGCCACCTGGACACTTGTTCGTAGTGATTGGATCAAGACGTTT.

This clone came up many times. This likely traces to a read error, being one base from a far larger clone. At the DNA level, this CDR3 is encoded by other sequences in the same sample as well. The CDR3 loop reads CALWEVLPNYKKLF. The DNA of the CDR3 is TGTGCCTTGTGGGAGGTGCTACCGAATTATAAGAAACTCTTC. The V gene is TRGV9; the J gene was not called. Germline assignment: CDR1 GITISATS and CDR2 ISYDGTV (reference sequence). This CDR3 has 14 residues.

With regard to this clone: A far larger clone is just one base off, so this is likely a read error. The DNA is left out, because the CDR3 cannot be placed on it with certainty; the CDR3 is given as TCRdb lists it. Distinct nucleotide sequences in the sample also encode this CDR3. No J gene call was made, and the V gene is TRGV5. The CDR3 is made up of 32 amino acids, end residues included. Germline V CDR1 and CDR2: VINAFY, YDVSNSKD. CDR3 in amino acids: CATWDRLGIIRNSLAVEQHLLSQVSIGRIQHF.

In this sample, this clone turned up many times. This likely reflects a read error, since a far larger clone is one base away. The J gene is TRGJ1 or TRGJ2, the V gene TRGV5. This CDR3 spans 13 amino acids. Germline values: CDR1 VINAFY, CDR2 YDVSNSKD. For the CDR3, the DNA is TGTGCCACCTGGGACAGGCGGGGTTATAAGAAGCTCTTT. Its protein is CATWDRRGYKKLF.